This TCR beta chain was profiled in a study of regulatory T cells in long-lasting Graves disease. Study-wide background: The definition of persistent Graves' disease was over 5 years of antithyroid drugs with positive TSH receptor antibodies. Overall study results and limits: Authors noted too few samples as a limitation.

Arm-PCR of CDR3 regions and iRepertoire HTBI primers were the basis on which TCR beta libraries were built. TCRdb itself ran the multiplex PCR reads through MiXCR, one entry per CDR3 protein. The data hold some 420,000 distinct CDR3 sequences, with around a fifth observed a single time. For this clonotype: The antigen is unknown. A much more abundant neighbour one base away suggests this may be a read error.

Noted time point: persistent/refractory GD, antithyroid drugs over 5 years with positive TRAb. Generation of the TCR library employed RNA extracted from PBMCs. The specimen comprised peripheral blood mononuclear cells (PBMCs), sampled when the disease was refractory, from a patient treated with antithyroid drugs. The receptor's source is a female donor with Graves disease.

The CDR3 DNA reads as TGCGCCAGCAGCACGGGACGGACTAATGAAAAACTGCTTTTT. As protein: CASSTGRTNEKLLF. The chain is built from TRBV5-1 and TRBJ1-4; D might be TRBD1 (5 bases). CDR1 is SGHRS, CDR2 YFSETQ, per germline. The CDR3 is made up of 14 amino acids.